Listed below are T cell receptor beta chains from one sample, sequenced in a study of long-term antiretroviral therapy in people with HIV. TCRdb's copy holds only in-frame clones and misses some; the assay was immunoSEQ multiplex PCR. This table has about 19,000 clones, around nine tenths appearing once. This specimen consisted of unsorted PBMCs, obtained 0.5 years after starting antiretroviral therapy. The source of these receptors is a man aged 40-49 years with HIV. CDR3s include the opening cysteine and the closing phenylalanine or tryptophan. The order of the fields is clone size, J gene, D gene, V gene, CDR3 protein, CDR3 DNA. A D gene is named only where the DNA matches it firmly. The size entry is marked missing in some rows and otherwise reads once, few, many or a size class.

-	TRBJ2-2	-	TRBV14	CASSQDVSTGELFF	TGTGCCAGCAGCCAAGATGTAAGCACCGGGGAGCTGTTTTTT
-	TRBJ1-2	-	TRBV7-8	CASSQGNYGYTF	TGTGCCAGCAGCCAGGGTAACTATGGCTACACCTTC
-	TRBJ2-1	-	TRBV18	CASSRERGSYNEQFF	TGTGCCAGCTCAAGAGAGAGGGGATCCTACAATGAGCAGTTCTTC
medium-sized	TRBJ1-1	-	TRBV30	CAWSVQVLMNTEAFF	TGTGCCTGGAGTGTCCAGGTCCTCATGAACACTGAAGCTTTCTTT
-	TRBJ1-5	-	TRBV7-3	CASSLLGGPNQPQHF	TGTGCCAGCAGCCTGCTGGGGGGACCCAATCAGCCCCAGCATTTT
-	TRBJ2-1	-	TRBV9	CASSAVLGFGEQFF	TGTGCCAGCAGCGCGGTTCTCGGTTTCGGCGAGCAGTTCTTC
once	TRBJ2-5	-	TRBV18	CASSPQGLGETQYF	TGTGCCAGCTCACCCCAGGGCCTCGGCGAGACCCAGTACTTC
-	TRBJ2-3	-	TRBV15	CATSTVWGDTDTQYF	TGTGCCACCAGCACCGTTTGGGGGGACACAGATACGCAGTATTTT
-	TRBJ1-3	-	TRBV5-6	CASSLKGGNTIYF	TGTGCCAGCAGCTTGAAAGGTGGAAACACCATATATTTT
-	TRBJ2-3	TRBD2	TRBV11-2	CASRGSGGASTDTQYF	TGTGCCAGCAGGGGAAGCGGGGGAGCTAGCACAGATACGCAGTATTTT
-	TRBJ2-1	-	TRBV30	CAWLMGGAISYNEQFF	TGTGCCTGGTTGATGGGGGGGGCGATTTCCTACAATGAGCAGTTCTTC
-	TRBJ2-2	TRBD2	TRBV18	CASSQLAGDTGELFF	TGTGCCAGCTCACAACTAGCGGGGGACACCGGGGAGCTGTTTTTT
-	TRBJ2-3	-	TRBV18	CASSPLRSGGGTDTQYF	TGTGCCAGCTCACCACTCCGGAGCGGAGGGGGCACAGATACGCAGTATTTT
-	TRBJ1-2	-	TRBV6-5	CASSSDRGYTF	TGTGCCAGCAGTTCTGACAGGGGCTACACCTTC
-	TRBJ1-5	-	TRBV28	CASSKVVGSNQPQHF	TGTGCCAGCAGTAAGGTGGTGGGGAGCAATCAGCCCCAGCATTTT